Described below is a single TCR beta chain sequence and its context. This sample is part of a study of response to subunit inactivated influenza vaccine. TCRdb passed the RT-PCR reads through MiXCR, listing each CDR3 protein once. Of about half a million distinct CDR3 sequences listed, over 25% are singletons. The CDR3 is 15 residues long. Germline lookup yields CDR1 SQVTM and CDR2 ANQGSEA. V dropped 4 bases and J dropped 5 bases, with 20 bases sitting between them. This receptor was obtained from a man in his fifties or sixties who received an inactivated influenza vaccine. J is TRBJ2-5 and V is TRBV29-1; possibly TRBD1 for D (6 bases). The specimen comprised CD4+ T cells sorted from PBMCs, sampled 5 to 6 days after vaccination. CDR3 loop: CSVGQPGRGLETQYF. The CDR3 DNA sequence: TGCAGCGTTGGCCAACCCGGCAGGGGTTTGGAGACCCAGTACTTC.